The rows below give T cell receptor beta chains drawn from one sample of a study of OX40 agonist ivuxolimab in advanced cancers. Only in-frame clones appear in the TCRdb table, and some are missing; sequencing was by immunoSEQ multiplex PCR. The sample has 80,000 to 100,000 clones; 90% are singletons. This material consisted of CD4+ or CD8+ T cells sorted from blood, taken in a trial of the OX40 agonist ivuxolimab. These receptors originate from an adult with an advanced solid tumor such as melanoma, head and neck, liver or kidney cancer. CDR3s include the opening cysteine and the closing phenylalanine or tryptophan. The D gene is left open where the match is weak. Size is omitted from some rows. Given values are once, few, many or a class for expanded clones.

J gene: TRBJ2-2
clone size: .
V gene: TRBV4-2
D gene: TRBD2
CDR3 length: 18
CDR3 DNA: TGTGCCAGCAGCCACCAACAAGGACTAGCGGGAGTCCTCGGGGAGCTGTTTTTT
CDR3 protein: CASSHQQGLAGVLGELFF

J gene: TRBJ2-5
clone size: .
V gene: TRBV27
D gene: TRBD2
CDR3 length: 15
CDR3 DNA: TGTGCCAGCAGTCCCAGCACTAGCGGCCAAGAGACCCAGTACTTC
CDR3 protein: CASSPSTSGQETQYF

J gene: TRBJ1-1
clone size: .
V gene: TRBV19
D gene: TRBD1
CDR3 length: 16
CDR3 DNA: TGTGCCAGCCTAACAGGGGGCAGGGGTATGAACACTGAAGCTTTCTTT
CDR3 protein: CASLTGGRGMNTEAFF

J gene: TRBJ2-3
clone size: .
V gene: TRBV11-3
D gene: TRBD2
CDR3 length: 15
CDR3 DNA: TGTGCCAGCAGCCGTAGACTAGCCGGCGGGAATACGCAGTATTTT
CDR3 protein: CASSRRLAGGNTQYF

J gene: TRBJ2-3
clone size: once
V gene: TRBV19
D gene: .
CDR3 length: 13
CDR3 DNA: TGTGCCAGTAGTATCCAGACCACAGATACGCAGTATTTT
CDR3 protein: CASSIQTTDTQYF

J gene: TRBJ1-3
clone size: .
V gene: TRBV11-2
D gene: .
CDR3 length: 14
CDR3 DNA: TGTGCCAGCAGCTTAGTTCGCTCTGGAAACACCATATATTTT
CDR3 protein: CASSLVRSGNTIYF

J gene: TRBJ2-3
clone size: .
V gene: TRBV30
D gene: .
CDR3 length: 13
CDR3 DNA: TGTGCCCTGAGCCAGGTTAGCACAGATACGCAGTATTTT
CDR3 protein: CALSQVSTDTQYF

J gene: TRBJ2-5
clone size: .
V gene: TRBV6-6
D gene: .
CDR3 length: 14
CDR3 DNA: TGTGCCAGCAGTTACGCGCAGGACCAAGAGACCCAGTACTTC
CDR3 protein: CASSYAQDQETQYF

J gene: TRBJ2-7
clone size: once
V gene: TRBV30
D gene: TRBD2
CDR3 length: 12
CDR3 DNA: TGTGCCGGCATACGGGGGGTTTGGGAGCAGTACTTC
CDR3 protein: CAGIRGVWEQYF

J gene: TRBJ2-2
clone size: .
V gene: TRBV11-2
D gene: .
CDR3 length: 17
CDR3 DNA: TGTGCCAGCAGCTTCCTCCCCCCGACAGCAAACACCGGGGAGCTGTTTTTT
CDR3 protein: CASSFLPPTANTGELFF

J gene: TRBJ2-6
clone size: .
V gene: TRBV30
D gene: .
CDR3 length: 16
CDR3 DNA: TGTGCCTGGAGTACAGGGATACTTTCTGGGGCCAACGTCCTGACTTTC
CDR3 protein: CAWSTGILSGANVLTF

J gene: TRBJ1-5
clone size: .
V gene: TRBV2
D gene: .
CDR3 length: 15
CDR3 DNA: TGTGCCAGCAAGGCGTTGGGGGCTGCAAACCAGCCCCAGCATTTT
CDR3 protein: CASKALGAANQPQHF

J gene: TRBJ2-2
clone size: .
V gene: TRBV11-3
D gene: .
CDR3 length: 14
CDR3 DNA: TGTGCCAGCAGCTTAGGAACGGGCCCCGGGGAGCTGTTTTTT
CDR3 protein: CASSLGTGPGELFF

J gene: TRBJ1-2
clone size: .
V gene: TRBV5-1
D gene: TRBD1
CDR3 length: 13
CDR3 DNA: TGCGCCAGCCGTGATCGGGACAGCCAGGGGAACACCTTC
CDR3 protein: CASRDRDSQGNTF

J gene: TRBJ1-2
clone size: .
V gene: TRBV5-6
D gene: .
CDR3 length: 14
CDR3 DNA: TGTGCCAGCAGCTTAGAAGGTTTCCAGGGTGGCTACACCTTC
CDR3 protein: CASSLEGFQGGYTF

J gene: TRBJ2-2
clone size: .
V gene: TRBV5-1
D gene: .
CDR3 length: 15
CDR3 DNA: TGCGCCAGCAGCTTGGGGATAGCCGACACCGGGGAGCTGTTTTTT
CDR3 protein: CASSLGIADTGELFF

J gene: TRBJ2-3
clone size: .
V gene: TRBV30
D gene: TRBD2
CDR3 length: 14
CDR3 DNA: TGTGCCTGGAGGGGACTAGCGGAGACAGATACGCAGTATTTT
CDR3 protein: CAWRGLAETDTQYF

J gene: TRBJ1-1
clone size: few
V gene: TRBV30
D gene: .
CDR3 length: 13
CDR3 DNA: TGTGCCTGGGTCCCCGCAGGGAACACTGAAGCTTTCTTT
CDR3 protein: CAWVPAGNTEAFF

J gene: TRBJ2-2
clone size: .
V gene: TRBV7-2
D gene: .
CDR3 length: 15
CDR3 DNA: TGTGCCAGCAGCTTTCTTGGAGTCTCGGCCGGGGAGCTGTTTTTT
CDR3 protein: CASSFLGVSAGELFF

J gene: TRBJ1-4
clone size: .
V gene: TRBV6-6
D gene: .
CDR3 length: 15
CDR3 DNA: TGTGCCAGCAGTTACCTCCAGTGGAGAGGTGAAAAACTGTTTTTT
CDR3 protein: CASSYLQWRGEKLFF

J gene: TRBJ2-7
clone size: .
V gene: TRBV10-1
D gene: TRBD2
CDR3 length: 12
CDR3 DNA: TGCGTTCCCCCTAGCGGGAAGTACGAGCAGTACTTC
CDR3 protein: CVPPSGKYEQYF

J gene: TRBJ1-1
clone size: .
V gene: TRBV18
D gene: .
CDR3 length: 13
CDR3 DNA: TGTGCCAGCTCACCATTAGGGGGTACTGAAGCTTTCTTT
CDR3 protein: CASSPLGGTEAFF

J gene: TRBJ2-3
clone size: .
V gene: TRBV6-5
D gene: TRBD2
CDR3 length: 15
CDR3 DNA: TGTGCCAGCACCGAGACTAGCGGGAGAACAGATACGCAGTATTTT
CDR3 protein: CASTETSGRTDTQYF

J gene: TRBJ1-1
clone size: .
V gene: TRBV9
D gene: .
CDR3 length: 13
CDR3 DNA: TGTGCCAGCAGCGTAGCAGGGGACACTGAAGCTTTCTTT
CDR3 protein: CASSVAGDTEAFF

J gene: TRBJ2-1
clone size: .
V gene: TRBV27
D gene: .
CDR3 length: 12
CDR3 DNA: TGTGCCAGCAGTCTATGGGGAAATGAGCAGTTCTTC
CDR3 protein: CASSLWGNEQFF

J gene: TRBJ2-3
clone size: .
V gene: TRBV6-5
D gene: TRBD2
CDR3 length: 15
CDR3 DNA: TGTGCCAGCAGCCGCGAAGCGGGAGTCCCCGATACGCAGTATTTT
CDR3 protein: CASSREAGVPDTQYF

J gene: TRBJ2-3
clone size: .
V gene: TRBV9
D gene: TRBD2
CDR3 length: 16
CDR3 DNA: TGTGCCAGCAGCGTTACTAGCGGGCACCTGGGGGATACGCAGTATTTT
CDR3 protein: CASSVTSGHLGDTQYF

J gene: TRBJ2-3
clone size: .
V gene: TRBV7-8
D gene: .
CDR3 length: 11
CDR3 DNA: TGTGCCAGCGGGGAGGCAGATACGCAGTATTTT
CDR3 protein: CASGEADTQYF

J gene: TRBJ1-1
clone size: few
V gene: TRBV30
D gene: .
CDR3 length: 12
CDR3 DNA: TGTGCCTCCATCCCCGACCAGGCTGAAGCTTTCTTT
CDR3 protein: CASIPDQAEAFF

J gene: TRBJ1-5
clone size: .
V gene: TRBV5-1
D gene: .
CDR3 length: 14
CDR3 DNA: TGCGCCAGCAGCTTGGAGCCAGGGGTGCAGCCCCAGCATTTT
CDR3 protein: CASSLEPGVQPQHF

J gene: TRBJ2-2
clone size: .
V gene: TRBV10-3
D gene: .
CDR3 length: 12
CDR3 DNA: TGTGCCATCCAACCCCGCGGCGGGGAGCTGTTTTTT
CDR3 protein: CAIQPRGGELFF

J gene: TRBJ2-1
clone size: .
V gene: TRBV2
D gene: .
CDR3 length: 16
CDR3 DNA: TGTGCCAGCAGTCGGACTTTTTCCAGTACCTACAATGAGCAGTTCTTC
CDR3 protein: CASSRTFSSTYNEQFF

J gene: TRBJ2-3
clone size: .
V gene: TRBV6-1
D gene: TRBD2
CDR3 length: 14
CDR3 DNA: TGTGCCAGCAGTCCACGGGGGAGGGGAGATACGCAGTATTTT
CDR3 protein: CASSPRGRGDTQYF

J gene: TRBJ2-7
clone size: .
V gene: TRBV19
D gene: .
CDR3 length: 13
CDR3 DNA: TGTGCCAGTAGTTCCGCCAGGGGTCTCGAGCAGTACTTC
CDR3 protein: CASSSARGLEQYF

J gene: TRBJ2-5
clone size: .
V gene: TRBV14
D gene: TRBD1
CDR3 length: 16
CDR3 DNA: TGTGCCAGCAGCCAAGGCTTACGGACAGGGGTAGAGACCCAGTACTTC
CDR3 protein: CASSQGLRTGVETQYF

J gene: TRBJ2-7
clone size: .
V gene: TRBV5-1
D gene: TRBD1
CDR3 length: 15
CDR3 DNA: TGCGCCAGCAGCTCGACCGGGACAGGGGCCTACGAGCAGTACTTC
CDR3 protein: CASSSTGTGAYEQYF

J gene: TRBJ2-2
clone size: .
V gene: TRBV7-3
D gene: TRBD2
CDR3 length: 15
CDR3 DNA: TGTGCCAGCGAAAAGCTCGGACTAGCGCGCGGGGAGCTGTTTTTT
CDR3 protein: CASEKLGLARGELFF

J gene: TRBJ2-1
clone size: .
V gene: TRBV19
D gene: TRBD2
CDR3 length: 15
CDR3 DNA: TGTGCCAGTACCCTACTAGCGGGAGTGGGTAATGAGCAGTTCTTC
CDR3 protein: CASTLLAGVGNEQFF

J gene: TRBJ2-3
clone size: .
V gene: TRBV7-3
D gene: .
CDR3 length: 16
CDR3 DNA: TGTGCCAGCAGCTGGACCGGGAAGCCGGGGCCAGATACGCAGTATTTT
CDR3 protein: CASSWTGKPGPDTQYF

J gene: TRBJ1-5
clone size: .
V gene: TRBV5-4
D gene: .
CDR3 length: 15
CDR3 DNA: TGTGCCAGCAGCTTTGGGGGGGGGAGGAATCAGCCCCAGCATTTT
CDR3 protein: CASSFGGGRNQPQHF

J gene: TRBJ1-2
clone size: .
V gene: TRBV21-1
D gene: .
CDR3 length: 17
CDR3 DNA: TGTGCCAGCAGCAAAGGGGATATAGGTCCGTTCAACTATGGCTACACCTTC
CDR3 protein: CASSKGDIGPFNYGYTF

J gene: TRBJ2-3
clone size: .
V gene: TRBV27
D gene: TRBD1
CDR3 length: 14
CDR3 DNA: TGTGCCACCCGAGGGACAGCAAGCACAGATACGCAGTATTTT
CDR3 protein: CATRGTASTDTQYF

J gene: TRBJ1-5
clone size: few
V gene: TRBV21-1
D gene: .
CDR3 length: 15
CDR3 DNA: TGTGCCAGCAGCAAAGGGGACAGGCGTAGTCAGCCCCAGCATTTT
CDR3 protein: CASSKGDRRSQPQHF

J gene: TRBJ1-5
clone size: .
V gene: TRBV18
D gene: TRBD1
CDR3 length: 14
CDR3 DNA: TGTGCCAGCTCAACAGGGGGCGCGGATCAGCCCCAGCATTTT
CDR3 protein: CASSTGGADQPQHF

J gene: TRBJ2-1
clone size: .
V gene: TRBV28
D gene: TRBD1
CDR3 length: 15
CDR3 DNA: TGTGCCAGCAGTACAAGGACAGGGACAGGAAATGAGCAGTTCTTC
CDR3 protein: CASSTRTGTGNEQFF

J gene: TRBJ1-1
clone size: .
V gene: TRBV5-1
D gene: TRBD1
CDR3 length: 14
CDR3 DNA: TGCGCCAGCAGCCCTATACAGGGGTTAGGTGAAGCTTTCTTT
CDR3 protein: CASSPIQGLGEAFF